This TCR beta chain was captured by sequencing in a study of Ad26.COV2.S vaccination and SARS-CoV-2 variants. Indicated treatment: roughly 18 received Ad26.COV2.S at low or high dose, single or two shots; roughly five received placebo; per-sample allocation not given. The investigators took samples on day 63 after the first vaccine or placebo injection. This clone has just one count. Germline CDR1 and CDR2: MNHEY and SMNVEV (reference sequence). The CDR3 runs 13 residues. Deletions cut 4 bases from V and 3 bases from J, with 9 bases between. The table came from immunoSEQ multiplex PCR; TCRdb's copy has only in-frame clones and leaves some out. The repertoire holds approximately 480,000 clones, with 87% as singletons.

The input for sequencing was peripheral blood, taken in a trial of Ad26.COV2.S vaccine versus placebo. The chain uses TRBV27 and TRBJ1-1; no definite D call. The source of this sequence is a person between 18 and 60 years old who received the Ad26.COV2.S COVID-19 vaccine or a placebo. The CDR3 DNA reads TGTGCCAGCAGTTCTGGCGGTTACACTGAAGCTTTCTTT. Translation: CASSSGGYTEAFF.